Listed below are T cell receptor beta chains from one sample, sequenced in a study of spatial heterogeneity in lung cancer. Each CDR3 protein gets one entry after TCRdb re-called the 5' RACE reads with MiXCR. The sample records 15,000 or so distinct CDR3 sequences, about 7.9% being singletons. The sequencing here drew on PBMCs, taken at surgery. Every receptor here comes from a female donor with early-stage non-small cell lung cancer. Each CDR3 is given with its conserved first and last residue. Fields, in order: V gene, clone size, J gene, D gene, CDR3 protein, CDR3 DNA. D genes are given only for firm matches. Some rows have no size entry. The others give once, few or many, or a class for an expanded clone.

V: TRBV12-3/TRBV12-4
size: -
J: TRBJ1-2
D: TRBD1
CDR3: CASSPTPGQGSYGYTF
DNA: TGTGCCAGCAGCCCCACCCCGGGACAGGGGTCCTATGGCTACACCTTC

V: TRBV12-3/TRBV12-4
size: few
J: TRBJ1-2
D: -
CDR3: CASSLHGRYGYTF
DNA: TGTGCCAGCAGTTTACACGGCCGCTATGGCTACACCTTC

V: TRBV19
size: -
J: TRBJ2-1
D: -
CDR3: CASKFDRASYNEQFF
DNA: TGTGCCAGTAAATTCGACAGAGCTTCCTACAATGAGCAGTTCTTC

V: TRBV6-6
size: many
J: TRBJ1-2
D: -
CDR3: CASSYSGTNYGYTF
DNA: TGTGCCAGCAGTTACTCCGGGACAAACTATGGCTACACCTTC

V: TRBV7-6
size: many
J: TRBJ2-7
D: -
CDR3: CASSPVPGAGYEQYF
DNA: TGTGCCAGCAGCCCTGTCCCGGGGGCTGGCTACGAGCAGTACTTC

V: TRBV20-1
size: -
J: TRBJ1-2
D: -
CDR3: CGAIPRDFNYGYTF
DNA: TGCGGTGCTATTCCCAGAGATTTTAACTATGGCTACACCTTC

V: TRBV19
size: many
J: TRBJ2-3
D: TRBD1
CDR3: CASSGMAGGEDTQYF
DNA: TGTGCCAGTAGTGGGATGGCAGGGGGCGAAGATACGCAGTATTTT

V: TRBV18
size: many
J: TRBJ1-5
D: TRBD1
CDR3: CASSPGTAQGQPQHF
DNA: TGTGCCAGCTCACCCGGGACAGCCCAGGGTCAGCCCCAGCATTTT

V: TRBV6-2/TRBV6-3
size: medium-sized
J: TRBJ2-1
D: -
CDR3: CASTRWGSYNEQFF
DNA: TGTGCCAGCACCCGTTGGGGGTCCTACAATGAGCAGTTCTTC

V: TRBV2
size: many
J: TRBJ2-3
D: TRBD1
CDR3: CASSGNKGTGETDTQYF
DNA: TGTGCCAGCAGTGGAAATAAGGGTACAGGGGAAACAGATACGCAGTATTTT

V: TRBV19
size: few
J: TRBJ2-6
D: -
CDR3: CASSDRGGQQVPGANVLTF
DNA: TGTGCCAGTAGTGACCGGGGTGGACAGCAGGTCCCCGGGGCCAACGTCCTGACTTTC

V: TRBV29-1
size: -
J: TRBJ2-5
D: -
CDR3: CSVGQVLPRETQYF
DNA: TGCAGCGTTGGACAGGTCCTCCCTCGGGAGACCCAGTACTTC

V: TRBV28
size: -
J: TRBJ2-7
D: TRBD1
CDR3: CASSPGTAAYEQYF
DNA: TGTGCCAGCAGTCCCGGGACAGCCGCCTACGAGCAGTACTTC

V: TRBV18
size: many
J: TRBJ1-1
D: TRBD1
CDR3: CASSLIGGQGNTEAFF
DNA: TGTGCCAGCTCACTAATAGGGGGACAGGGCAACACTGAAGCTTTCTTT

V: TRBV6-5
size: -
J: TRBJ2-2
D: TRBD2
CDR3: CASSYSRLADGELFF
DNA: TGTGCCAGCAGTTACTCGCGGCTAGCGGACGGGGAGCTGTTTTTT

V: TRBV5-1
size: many
J: TRBJ2-7
D: TRBD2
CDR3: CASSFIAGYSYEQYF
DNA: TGCGCCAGCAGCTTCATAGCGGGATACTCCTACGAGCAGTACTTC